The rows below give T cell receptor beta chains drawn from one sample of a study of molecular identifiers for immune sequencing clone quantification. MiXCR, applied by TCRdb to the PCR reads, yields one record per CDR3 protein. In the table there are more than 550,000 distinct CDR3 sequences, around 25% of which are singletons. The sequenced material came from naive CD8+ T cells from blood, with Jurkat cell RNA spiked in. The receptor set was obtained from a human donor in good health. Some libraries in this study had Jurkat cell RNA spiked in. Each CDR3 is given with its conserved first and last residue. D genes are given only for firm matches. For some rows the clone size is stated as once, few or many, or as a class when expanded; others skip it.

j_gene	abundance	v_gene	d_gene	CDR3aa	CDR3nt
TRBJ1-2	few	TRBV29-1	TRBD1	CSVVTGESYGYTF	TGCAGCGTAGTGACAGGGGAAAGCTATGGCTACACCTTC
TRBJ2-7	NA	TRBV7-9	TRBD2	CASSLGRDAGASYEQYF	TGTGCCAGCAGCCTTGGGCGGGATGCGGGAGCCTCCTACGAGCAGTACTTC
TRBJ2-7	NA	TRBV28	TRBD1	CASDLTGTGVEQYF	TGTGCCAGCGATTTGACCGGGACAGGGGTTGAGCAGTACTTC
TRBJ1-1	NA	TRBV20-1	NA	CSGPRNTEAFF	TGCAGTGGTCCCAGGAACACTGAAGCTTTCTTT
TRBJ2-2	few	TRBV4-2	TRBD2	CANSPPLTSGMNTGELFF	TGTGCCAACAGCCCCCCCCTGACTAGCGGGATGAACACCGGGGAGCTGTTTTTT
TRBJ2-5	NA	TRBV27	NA	CASSPLTFQETQYF	TGTGCCAGCAGTCCCTTAACCTTCCAAGAGACCCAGTACTTC
TRBJ2-3	few	TRBV24-1	NA	CATSDSTLDTQYF	TGTGCCACCAGTGATTCGACACTGGATACGCAGTATTTT
TRBJ2-7	NA	TRBV4-3	NA	CASSQDFGAAGYEQYF	TGCGCCAGCAGCCAAGATTTCGGCGCAGCAGGCTACGAGCAGTACTTC
TRBJ2-3	few	TRBV24-1	TRBD2	CATSEKGLAGATDTQYF	TGTGCCACCAGTGAAAAGGGACTAGCGGGAGCAACAGATACGCAGTATTTT
TRBJ1-2	few	TRBV4-3	NA	CASSQENRANYGYTF	TGCGCCAGCAGCCAAGAAAACAGAGCTAACTATGGCTACACCTTC
TRBJ2-3	NA	TRBV20-1	TRBD2	CSASPLTSGRVADTQYF	TGCAGTGCTAGCCCCTTAACTAGCGGGAGGGTAGCAGATACGCAGTATTTT
TRBJ2-7	NA	TRBV20-1	TRBD2	CSATWTSGEQYF	TGCAGTGCAACCTGGACTAGCGGCGAGCAGTACTTC
TRBJ1-5	NA	TRBV4-3	NA	CASSQVGGAQPQHF	TGCGCCAGCAGCCAAGTGGGGGGTGCTCAGCCCCAGCATTTT
TRBJ2-2	once	TRBV20-1	TRBD2	CSAPSWASGRYTGELFF	TGCAGTGCCCCAAGTTGGGCTAGCGGGAGGTACACCGGGGAGCTGTTTTTT
TRBJ2-4	many	TRBV7-3	TRBD1	CASSAAGGLAKNIQYF	TGTGCCAGCAGCGCCGCAGGGGGCCTAGCCAAAAACATTCAGTACTTC
TRBJ2-3	once	TRBV10-3	NA	CAISVFGESAPGEDTQYF	TGTGCCATCAGTGTCTTCGGCGAGAGCGCCCCGGGGGAAGATACGCAGTATTTT
TRBJ2-3	many	TRBV20-1	NA	CSARAGTYTDTQYF	TGCAGTGCTAGAGCCGGGACTTACACAGATACGCAGTATTTT
TRBJ2-2	many	TRBV5-4	TRBD1	CASSSQGLNTGELFF	TGTGCCAGCAGCTCACAGGGGCTGAACACCGGGGAGCTGTTTTTT
TRBJ2-7	few	TRBV7-9	NA	CASTAILTSSYEQYF	TGTGCCAGCACCGCGATTCTAACTAGCTCCTACGAGCAGTACTTC
TRBJ2-7	few	TRBV27	NA	CASSLTFGAYEQYF	TGTGCCAGCAGTTTAACATTCGGGGCCTACGAGCAGTACTTC
TRBJ2-5	NA	TRBV3-2	NA	CASSFRDRGQGETQYF	TGTGCCAGCAGCTTCCGGGACAGGGGGCAGGGGGAGACCCAGTACTTC
TRBJ1-1	NA	TRBV6-6	NA	CASSYSRSGQVNTEAFF	TGTGCCAGCAGTTACTCTAGATCAGGTCAAGTAAACACTGAAGCTTTCTTT
TRBJ2-3	few	TRBV10-1	NA	CASSDRAYTDTQYF	TGCGCCAGCAGTGACAGGGCGTACACAGATACGCAGTATTTT
TRBJ2-1	NA	TRBV30	TRBD2	CAWRLADNEPFF	TGTGCCTGGAGGCTAGCGGACAATGAGCCGTTCTTC
TRBJ2-5	few	TRBV7-9	NA	CASSLGGQGFTPETQYF	TGTGCCAGCAGCTTAGGGGGGCAGGGGTTTACTCCGGAGACCCAGTACTTC
TRBJ2-3	many	TRBV7-2	NA	CASSFPVAGQEDTQYF	TGTGCCAGCAGCTTCCCTGTGGCCGGTCAGGAAGATACGCAGTATTTT
TRBJ1-1	many	TRBV6-5	NA	CASSYYRETEAFF	TGTGCCAGCAGTTACTACAGGGAGACTGAAGCTTTCTTT
TRBJ2-1	few	TRBV6-2/TRBV6-3	NA	CASSLTGSPYNEQFF	TGTGCCAGCAGCCTAACAGGGAGCCCCTACAATGAGCAGTTCTTC
TRBJ2-1	NA	TRBV29-1	NA	CSVVGGSSYNEQFF	TGCAGCGTTGTAGGAGGGAGCTCCTACAATGAGCAGTTCTTC
TRBJ2-2	many	TRBV12-3/TRBV12-4	NA	CASSPGRGESPVELFF	TGTGCCAGCAGCCCCGGAAGGGGGGAATCACCGGTGGAGCTGTTTTTT
TRBJ2-3	few	TRBV9	TRBD2	CASSSTSGSIVQYF	TGTGCCAGCAGCTCCACCAGCGGGAGTATTGTGCAGTATTTT
TRBJ2-2	NA	TRBV30	NA	CAEKGEYTGELFF	TGTGCGGAGAAAGGGGAGTACACCGGGGAGCTGTTTTTT
TRBJ1-5	NA	TRBV25-1	NA	CASSDQGLGNQPQHF	TGTGCCAGCAGTGACCAGGGGCTTGGCAATCAGCCCCAGCATTTT
TRBJ2-2	NA	TRBV6-2/TRBV6-3	NA	CASRSPRKGLGRTGELVF	TGTGCCAGCAGATCCCCCAGGAAGGGTCTAGGTCGGACCGGGGAGCTGGTTTTT